What follows are 25 T cell receptor beta chains derived from one specimen sequenced in a study of Ad26.COV2.S vaccination and SARS-CoV-2 variants. Sequenced by immunoSEQ multiplex PCR; TCRdb stores in-frame clones only, minus some. The sample gives around 350,000 clones, roughly 84% of which show up once; 3% to 4% is in the top ten. Noted treatment: some 20 received Ad26.COV2.S at low or high dose, single or two shots; 5 received placebo; per-sample allocation not given. Day 63 following the first vaccine or placebo injection was when the samples were taken. The sequencing used peripheral blood, collected in a trial of Ad26.COV2.S vaccine versus placebo. The receptors were sampled from a person between 18 and 60 years old who received the Ad26.COV2.S COVID-19 vaccine or a placebo.

This chain joins TRBV10-3 and TRBJ1-2, with a weak D call TRBD1 (5 bases). The CDR3 totals 16 residues. V was pared by 5 bases and J by 1 base, with 17 bases between. From germline, CDR1 is ENHRY and CDR2 SYGVKD. CDR3 residues: CAISNAAEGVNYGYTF. Written as DNA, the CDR3 is TGTGCCATCAGTAACGCCGCGGAAGGGGTTAACTATGGCTACACCTTC.

In the case of this clone: At one boundary the junction diverges from the germline segment, which might be a read error. The chain employs TRBV28 and TRBJ2-1, with 15 bases identical to TRBD2. Germline V gene lookup returns CDR1 MDHEN and CDR2 SYDVKM. CDR3 length: 16 amino acids. The CDR3 here is CQSQGLAGGRWNEQFF. The DNA of the CDR3 is TGCCAATCCCAGGGACTAGCGGGAGGACGATGGAATGAGCAGTTCTTC.

This chain links TRBV18 with TRBJ2-7, with a weak D call TRBD1 (7 bases). The CDR3 sequence is 15 residues long. V gave up 8 bases and J gave up 3 bases, with 20 bases separating them. The germline CDR1 and CDR2 sequences are KGHSH and LQKENI. CDR3 in amino acids: CASQAGGQGGYEQYF. DNA for the CDR3: TGTGCCAGCCAGGCCGGGGGCCAGGGGGGCTACGAGCAGTACTTC.

The V call is TRBV30, the J call TRBJ1-1; the match to TRBD1 covers 10 bases. This CDR3 contains 19 residues. V lost 2 bases to trimming and J lost 6 bases; unmatched junction nucleotides: 21. Germline lookup yields CDR1 GTSNPN and CDR2 SVGIG (reference sequence). This chain's CDR3 is CAWSCKEAGQGKRWPEAFF. CDR3 nucleotides: TGTGCCTGGAGTTGTAAAGAAGCGGGACAGGGGAAACGGTGGCCTGAAGCTTTCTTT.

The genes are TRBV2 and TRBJ2-7, with TRBD2 matching 12 bases. Germline CDR1 and CDR2: SNHLY and FYNNEI. V trimming: 8 bases; J trimming: 5 bases; junction bases outside the gene matches: 4. The CDR3 runs 13 residues. The CDR3: CASSGLAGNEQYF. The DNA for the CDR3 is TGTGCCAGCTCGGGACTAGCGGGTAACGAGCAGTACTTC.

V gene TRBV7-9 combines with J gene TRBJ1-3; TRBD1 agrees at 7 bases. J was trimmed by 4 bases and V by 11 bases; bases with no gene match: 11. This CDR3 contains 14 residues. Germline V lookup: CDR1 SEHNR, CDR2 FQNEAQ (reference sequence). In nucleotides, the CDR3 is TGTGCCCCCGGTAAGGGGGCGGACGGAAACACCATATATTTT. Translation gives CAPGKGADGNTIYF. Complete variable domain (other parts from reference TRBV7-9 and TRBJ1-3): DTGVSQNPRHKITKRGQNVTFRCDPISEHNRLYWYRQTLGQGPEFLTYFQNEAQLEKSRLLSDRFSAERPKGSFSTLEIQRTEQGDSAMYLCAPGKGADGNTIYFGEGSWLTVV.

A few counts support this clone. This chain uses TRBV4-1 with TRBJ1-1, with 9 nucleotides matching TRBD1. V lost 3 bases and J lost 4; bases outside the gene matches: 6. This CDR3 spans 15 amino acids. CDR1 is MGHRA and CDR2 is YSYEKL in the germline V gene. The CDR3 sequence: CASSQSGQGFTEAFF. Here the CDR3 DNA reads TGCGCCAGCAGCCAGTCGGGACAGGGATTCACTGAAGCTTTCTTT.

The chain employs TRBV3-1 (or the pseudogene TRBV3-2) and TRBJ2-3, with a weak D call TRBD2 (5 bases). Germline V gene data show CDR1 as LGHDT and CDR2 as YNNKEL (reference sequence). Trimming shortened V by 4 bases and J by 12 bases, and 17 bases separated the two germline ends. The CDR3 loop spans 13 amino acids. The CDR3 loop reads CASSPVPPLAQYF. CDR3 DNA: TGTGCCAGCAGCCCCGTCCCCCCTCTAGCCCAGTATTTT.

V usage is TRBV5-5 and J usage is TRBJ1-4, with 7 bases lining up with TRBD1. The CDR3 loop spans 16 amino acids. CDR1 is SGHKS and CDR2 is YYEKEE in the germline V gene (reference sequence). V shed 4 bases, J shed 4 bases, and the junction held 10 bases outside the gene matches. This CDR3 reads CASSPLTGSGNEKLFF. Here the CDR3 DNA reads TGTGCCAGCAGCCCCCTGACAGGGTCGGGTAATGAAAAACTGTTTTTT.

CDR3 in amino acids: CASSTDRFGTQYF. The CDR3 nucleotides are TGTGCCAGCAGCACAGACAGGTTTGGGACCCAGTACTTC. V is TRBV6-4 and J is TRBJ2-5, with D perhaps TRBD1 (6 bases). Germline V lookup: CDR1 MRHNA, CDR2 SNTAGT. The CDR3 is 13 amino acids. V dropped 6 bases and J dropped 7 bases, with 15 bases sitting between them.

This clone came up once. The rearrangement joins TRBV10-1 to TRBJ2-7; 9 bases are a match to TRBD1. Germline V lookup: CDR1 WNHNN, CDR2 SYGVQD (reference sequence). Trimming removed 7 bases from V and 6 bases from J; junction bases left unmatched: 7. The CDR3 extends over 13 amino acids. The CDR3 sequence is CASIGTGSAEQYF. DNA of the CDR3: TGCGCCAGCATCGGGACAGGGTCGGCCGAGCAGTACTTC.

This clone was found once. CDR3: CASSLAGTGGPSPLHF. In nucleotides, the CDR3 is TGCGCCAGCAGCTTGGCCGGGACAGGGGGACCATCACCCCTCCACTTT. The genes are TRBV5-1 and TRBJ1-6; 11 positions match TRBD1. The CDR3 contains 16 residues. The trim removed 0 bases at V and 10 bases at J, leaving 6 bases unmatched. From germline, CDR1 is SGHRS and CDR2 YFSETQ.

The chain joins TRBV30 to TRBJ2-3; 8 bases agree with TRBD2. V shed 2 bases and J 2 bases; nucleotides not matched to a gene: 6. This CDR3 has 15 residues. CDR1 and CDR2 (germline): GTSNPN, SVGIG (reference sequence). This CDR3 reads CAWSPQREITDTQYF. The CDR3 region has the DNA TGTGCCTGGAGTCCGCAGCGGGAGATCACAGATACGCAGTATTTT.

This rearrangement joins TRBV10-3 to TRBJ2-1; 7 bases align to TRBD1. The CDR3 is 14 residues long. V dropped 4 bases and J dropped 5; count of bases not matched to a gene: 5. The germline V gene encodes CDR1 ENHRY and CDR2 SYGVKD. The DNA for the CDR3 is TGTGCCATCAGTGCGAGGACAGGCGACAATGAGCAGTTCTTC. This encodes CAISARTGDNEQFF.

The chain employs TRBV7-9 and TRBJ1-1; a possible D gene is TRBD1 (5 bases). The CDR3 sequence is 15 residues long. Trimming cost V 6 bases and J 0 bases, with 14 bases left between them. Germline loops: CDR1 SEHNR, CDR2 FQNEAQ (reference sequence). CDR3 nucleotide sequence: TGTGCCAGCAGATTTGAGGGGACCTTGAACACTGAAGCTTTCTTT. This translates into CASRFEGTLNTEAFF.

The V call is TRBV9, the J call TRBJ2-2, with TRBD1 matching over 9 bases. V shed 4 bases and J 5 bases; nucleotides not matched to a gene: 6. CDR1 and CDR2 from the germline V gene are SGDLS and YYNGEE. CDR3 length equals 15 residues. CDR3 region: CASSPMGQGTGELFF. Written as DNA, the CDR3 is TGTGCCAGCAGCCCCATGGGACAGGGAACCGGGGAGCTGTTTTTT.

Concerning this clone itself: Distinct nucleotide sequences in the sample also encode this CDR3. This chain uses TRBV27 with TRBJ2-7; weak D call: TRBD1 (6 bases). The germline V and J ends were trimmed by 3 bases and 3 bases, with 9 bases remaining between them. The CDR3 consists of 13 residues. Germline V CDR1 and CDR2: MNHEY, SMNVEV (reference sequence). Written as DNA, the CDR3 is TGTGCCAGCAGTTTGGGACACATCTACGAGCAGTACTTC. Its translation: CASSLGHIYEQYF.

Comment on this clone: Different DNA sequences within this sample yield the same CDR3. The rearrangement joins TRBV9 to TRBJ2-7; TRBD1 matches at 7 bases. There are 14 residues in the CDR3. CDR1 is SGDLS, CDR2 YYNGEE, per germline. V dropped 0 bases and J dropped 2; count of bases not matched to a gene: 2. The CDR3 DNA reads as TGTGCCAGCAGCGTAGGACAGGGAGCCTACGAGCAGTACTTC. Translation gives CASSVGQGAYEQYF.

The rearrangement joins TRBV5-1 to TRBJ1-2; no clear D. With 0 bases removed from V and 5 bases from J, the gap between germline ends came to 17 bases. Germline V lookup: CDR1 SGHRS, CDR2 YFSETQ. This CDR3 spans 16 amino acids. CDR3 loop: CASSLGYVFVGYGYTF. Written as DNA, the CDR3 is TGCGCCAGCAGCTTGGGTTATGTGTTCGTAGGGTATGGCTACACCTTC.

This clone occurred once. This sequence joins TRBV6-5 and TRBJ1-5; D gene unclear. The CDR3 sequence is 13 residues long. Germline V CDR1 and CDR2: MNHEY, SVGAGI. The V end was cut by 0 bases, the J end by 5 bases, with 5 bases between. Here the CDR3 reads CASSYSPDQPQHF. DNA of the CDR3: TGTGCCAGCAGTTACTCCCCCGATCAGCCCCAGCATTTT.

The chain joins TRBV29-1 to TRBJ1-2, with 7 bases aligning to TRBD1. The V and J ends lost 5 bases and 0 bases, in that order; junction bases with no gene match: 6. The CDR3 contains 14 residues. Germline assignment: CDR1 SQVTM and CDR2 ANQGSEA. CDR3 residues: CSVPWDRANYGYTF. The CDR3 bases are TGCAGCGTTCCCTGGGACAGAGCTAACTATGGCTACACCTTC.

This rearrangement joins TRBV6-6 to TRBJ2-3, with 8 nucleotides matching TRBD2. CDR1 MNHNY and CDR2 SVGAGI come from the germline V gene (reference sequence). The CDR3 runs 16 residues. With 6 bases clipped from V and 2 bases from J, the junction kept 10 bases outside the gene matches. The CDR3: CASSTGTRESTDTQYF. Written as DNA, the CDR3 is TGTGCCAGCAGCACCGGGACTAGGGAATCCACAGATACGCAGTATTTT.

This clone was counted once. The genes are TRBV6-6 and TRBJ1-5; D unresolved. In germline, CDR1 is MNHNY, CDR2 SVGAGI (reference sequence). With 0 bases removed from V and 1 base from J, the gap between germline ends came to 7 bases. The CDR3 covers 15 residues. The CDR3: CASSYSGGSNQPQHF. The DNA of the CDR3 is TGTGCCAGCAGTTACTCGGGCGGGAGCAATCAGCCCCAGCATTTT.

The J gene is TRBJ2-3, the V gene TRBV3-1 (or the pseudogene TRBV3-2), with 7 bases aligning to TRBD2. Looked up from germline, CDR1 is LGHDT and CDR2 is YNNKEL (reference sequence). The J segment lost 2 bases and the V segment lost 7 bases, leaving 9 bases of the junction unmatched. CDR3 length equals 15 residues. In nucleotides, the CDR3 is TGTGCCAGCACCCCTAGCGGAGGGGACACAGATACGCAGTATTTT. Its translation is CASTPSGGDTDTQYF.

The chain combines TRBV7-9 with TRBJ1-2; D gene unclear. The CDR3 runs to 12 residues. V dropped 1 base and J dropped 5 bases, with 5 bases sitting between them. Germline V lookup: CDR1 SEHNR, CDR2 FQNEAQ (reference sequence). The DNA of the CDR3 is TGTGCCAGCAGCTTAGAGGAGTATGGCTACACCTTC. This codes for CASSLEEYGYTF.